Presented here are 21 T cell receptor beta chains from one specimen sequenced in a study of shared clonotypes between healthy human individuals. Profiled with immunoSEQ multiplex PCR; TCRdb holds only in-frame clones, not every one. This table holds about 330,000 clones, around 87% found once. The sample consisted of memory CD8+ T cells sorted from blood. Subset indicated: CD45RO+ cells pooled with CCR7-negative TemRA cells. The receptors were sampled from a man between 18 and 29 years old in good health.

The chain joins TRBV4-1 to TRBJ2-7, with 7 bases matching TRBD1. CDR1 and CDR2 from the germline V gene are MGHRA and YSYEKL. V shed 4 bases, J shed 1 base, and the junction held 4 bases outside the gene matches. The CDR3 has 14 amino acids. The CDR3 spells CASSLDRESYEQYF. The CDR3 region has the DNA TGCGCCAGCAGCCTCGACAGGGAATCCTACGAGCAGTACTTC.

V is TRBV6-1 and J is TRBJ2-1, with D unresolved. There are 15 residues in the CDR3. Looked up from germline, CDR1 is MNHNS and CDR2 is SASEGT. V shed 5 bases and J shed 9 bases, with 20 bases lying between them. The DNA for the CDR3 is TGTGCCAGCAGTCCGCTGAAGGGTGGCATAGGTGAGCAGTTCTTC. Its translation is CASSPLKGGIGEQFF.

A single count supports this clone. The chain is built from TRBV5-6 and TRBJ2-7, with 9 bases identical to TRBD1. V shed 4 bases, J shed 2 bases, and the junction held 7 bases outside the gene matches. Germline V lookup: CDR1 SGHDT, CDR2 YYEEEE. The CDR3 totals 15 residues. The CDR3 DNA reads TGTGCCAGCAGCGCCCCGGGACAGGGCGCCTACGAGCAGTACTTC. This translates into CASSAPGQGAYEQYF. Together with reference TRBV5-6 and TRBJ2-7, the CDR3 gives the full variable domain: DAGVTQSPTHLIKTRGQQVTLRCSPKSGHDTVSWYQQALGQGPQFIFQYYEEEERQRGNFPDRFSGHQFPNYSSELNVNALLLGDSALYLCASSAPGQGAYEQYFGPGTRLTVT.

This chain uses TRBV5-1 with TRBJ1-1; TRBD1 is a possible D gene (5 bases). The V end lost 5 bases, the J end lost 6 bases, and 17 bases lay between the germline ends. CDR1 SGHRS and CDR2 YFSETQ come from the germline V gene. The CDR3 consists of 14 residues. The CDR3 nucleotides read TGCGCCAGCAGAGATTATCCGGGGCACCCTGAAGCTTTCTTT. Its protein is CASRDYPGHPEAFF. The full variable domain, in which reference TRBV5-1 and TRBJ1-1 provide the parts outside the CDR3, is KAGVTQTPRYLIKTRGQQVTLSCSPISGHRSVSWYQQTPGQGLQFLFEYFSETQRNKGNFPGRFSGRQFSNSRSEMNVSTLELGDSALYLCASRDYPGHPEAFFGQGTRLTVV.

A single count supports this clone. V usage is TRBV6-5 and J usage is TRBJ2-2; no clear D. V dropped 2 bases and J dropped 4 bases, with 8 bases sitting between them. The V gene's germline CDR1 is MNHEY and CDR2 SVGAGI. This CDR3 contains 14 residues. The CDR3 loop is CASSYGLGTGELFF. The CDR3, as DNA: TGTGCCAGCAGTTACGGTTTGGGCACCGGGGAGCTGTTTTTT.

V usage is TRBV5-4 and J usage is TRBJ2-3; D call uncertain. V lost 4 bases and J lost 8, with 14 bases in between. This CDR3 comprises 13 residues. Germline CDR1 SGHNT, CDR2 YYREEE (reference sequence). CDR3 nucleotide sequence: TGTGCCAGCAGCCCGGTGGGGTCGACTACGCAGTATTTT. It encodes CASSPVGSTTQYF.

The chain links TRBV6-1 to TRBJ1-2; D is unresolved. CDR1 is MNHNS, CDR2 SASEGT, per germline. Trimming cost V 2 bases and J 4 bases, with 11 bases left between them. CDR3 length: 14 residues. The CDR3 coding sequence is TGTGCCAGCAGTGAAATCGGGGAACTCTATGGCTACACCTTC. Protein product: CASSEIGELYGYTF.

This rearrangement joins TRBV6-1 to TRBJ2-2; a possible D gene is TRBD2 (7 bases). The CDR3 runs 16 residues. CDR1 and CDR2 from the germline V gene are MNHNS and SASEGT. Trimming pared 3 bases from V and 4 bases from J, leaving 15 bases between. In nucleotides, the CDR3 is TGTGCCAGCAGTGAGTTCGGCGGGGGCCTCACCGGGGAGCTGTTTTTT. It codes for CASSEFGGGLTGELFF.

The gene calls are TRBV7-9 and TRBJ1-5; D not resolved. V dropped 6 bases and J dropped 0 bases, with 12 bases sitting between them. The CDR3 has 15 amino acids. Germline V gene data show CDR1 as SEHNR and CDR2 as FQNEAQ (reference sequence). The CDR3 loop is CASSNQENSNQPQHF. CDR3 nucleotide sequence: TGTGCCAGCAGTAACCAGGAAAATAGCAATCAGCCCCAGCATTTT.

This chain connects TRBV5-1 to TRBJ2-7; maybe TRBD1 (5 bases). This CDR3 spans 13 amino acids. Trimming took off 4 bases at V and 2 bases at J, with 10 bases between the two ends. CDR1 SGHRS and CDR2 YFSETQ come from the germline V gene. CDR3 sequence reads: CASSVGVAYEQYF. The CDR3 DNA sequence: TGCGCCAGCAGCGTAGGGGTAGCCTACGAGCAGTACTTC.

The chain is built from TRBV2 and TRBJ2-2; 8 bases map to TRBD1. Germline-derived CDR1 and CDR2 are SNHLY and FYNNEI. The CDR3 has 17 amino acids. J lost 7 bases, V lost 6 bases, and 16 bases had no gene match. DNA for the CDR3: TGTGCCAGCAGACCCACTCGCCTGGCAGGGGGCTTCGGGGAGCTGTTTTTT. Translation gives CASRPTRLAGGFGELFF. The full variable domain, in which reference TRBV2 and TRBJ2-2 provide the parts outside the CDR3, is EPEVTQTPSHQVTQMGQEVILRCVPISNHLYFYWYRQILGQKVEFLVSFYNNEISEKSEIFDDQFSVERPDGSNFTLKIRSTKLEDSAMYFCASRPTRLAGGFGELFFGEGSRLTVL.

This chain connects TRBV11-2 to TRBJ2-7, with D tentatively TRBD1 (6 bases). The germline V gene encodes CDR1 SGHAT and CDR2 FQNNGV. This CDR3 region has 13 residues. V lost 6 bases and J lost 2, with 11 bases in between. CDR3 DNA: TGTGCCAGCAGTGAGGGGGTCCCCTACGAGCAGTACTTC. It encodes CASSEGVPYEQYF.

The chain employs TRBV10-3 and TRBJ2-7, with 9 bases matching TRBD2. This CDR3 is 15 amino acids long. J gave up 4 bases and V 2 bases, and 6 bases lay outside the gene matches. Germline lookup yields CDR1 ENHRY and CDR2 SYGVKD. The CDR3 region is CAISENGGGAYEQYF. The CDR3 DNA reads TGTGCCATCAGTGAGAATGGCGGGGGGGCATACGAGCAGTACTTC.

The V gene is TRBV9, the J gene TRBJ2-1; a possible D gene is TRBD1 (5 bases). The germline V and J ends were trimmed by 3 bases and 2 bases, with 6 bases remaining between them. The CDR3 length is 13 residues. Germline CDR1 is SGDLS and CDR2 is YYNGEE. CDR3 loop: CASSAGTYNEQFF. For the CDR3, the DNA is TGTGCCAGCAGCGCAGGGACCTACAATGAGCAGTTCTTC.

This sequence joins TRBV5-1 and TRBJ2-3, with 9 bases matching TRBD2. The germline gives CDR1 SGHRS, CDR2 YFSETQ. J lost 3 bases, V lost 4 bases, and 6 bases had no gene match. The CDR3 has 15 residues. The CDR3 nucleotides read TGCGCCAGCAGCCAAGGACTAGCGTGGACAGATACGCAGTATTTT. Translated, it gives CASSQGLAWTDTQYF.

This chain links TRBV30 with TRBJ1-2; tentatively, D is TRBD1 (5 bases). Per the germline V gene, CDR1 is GTSNPN and CDR2 is SVGIG (reference sequence). The germline V and J ends were trimmed by 2 bases and 1 base, with 14 bases remaining between them. The CDR3 has 15 residues. The CDR3 sequence: CAWSRDSGYNYGYTF. The CDR3 DNA follows: TGTGCCTGGAGTCGCGACAGCGGTTATAACTATGGCTACACCTTC.

The CDR3 DNA reads TGTGCCAGCAGCACCGGACTAGCCCTCGAGCAGTACTTC. This encodes CASSTGLALEQYF. The rearrangement uses TRBV13 and TRBJ2-7; 8 nucleotides match TRBD2. Per germline, CDR1 PRHDT and CDR2 FYEKMQ (reference sequence). V shed 5 bases, J shed 6 bases, and the junction held 6 bases outside the gene matches. This CDR3 comprises 13 residues.

This clone was recorded once. The V call is TRBV30, the J call TRBJ1-2; D gene uncertain. Germline-derived CDR1 and CDR2 are GTSNPN and SVGIG (reference sequence). V lost 6 bases and J lost 2, with 10 bases in between. This CDR3 region has 12 residues. The CDR3 region is CACDTLNYGYTF. CDR3 coding DNA: TGTGCCTGTGACACACTAAACTATGGCTACACCTTC.

The chain joins TRBV19 to TRBJ1-4; D is perhaps TRBD1 (5 bases). The CDR3 totals 15 residues. CDR1 is LNHDA, CDR2 SQIVND, per germline (reference sequence). V lost 5 bases and J 8 bases, leaving 18 bases between the germline ends. The DNA for the CDR3 is TGTGCCAGTAGTCGGTCAGCGGGGGGATACGAAAAACTGTTTTTT. Translating gives CASSRSAGGYEKLFF.

This chain connects TRBV5-1 to TRBJ1-2, with 7 bases matching TRBD1. Per germline, CDR1 SGHRS and CDR2 YFSETQ. CDR3 length equals 13 residues. V shed 5 bases, J shed 4 bases, and the junction held 5 bases outside the gene matches. CDR3 sequence reads: CASRSDRSYGYTF. CDR3 DNA: TGCGCCAGCAGATCGGACAGGTCCTATGGCTACACCTTC. Combining the CDR3 with reference TRBV5-1 and TRBJ1-2 gives the whole variable domain KAGVTQTPRYLIKTRGQQVTLSCSPISGHRSVSWYQQTPGQGLQFLFEYFSETQRNKGNFPGRFSGRQFSNSRSEMNVSTLELGDSALYLCASRSDRSYGYTFGSGTRLTVV.

V and J are TRBV5-1 and TRBJ2-1, with D possibly TRBD2 on 6 matching bases. The CDR3 sequence is 14 residues long. Germline-derived CDR1 and CDR2 are SGHRS and YFSETQ. The V gene lost 3 bases and the J gene lost 4 bases, with 11 bases spanning the gap. CDR3 amino acids: CASSWAGSYNEQFF. The CDR3 DNA reads TGCGCCAGCAGCTGGGCGGGGTCGTACAATGAGCAGTTCTTC.